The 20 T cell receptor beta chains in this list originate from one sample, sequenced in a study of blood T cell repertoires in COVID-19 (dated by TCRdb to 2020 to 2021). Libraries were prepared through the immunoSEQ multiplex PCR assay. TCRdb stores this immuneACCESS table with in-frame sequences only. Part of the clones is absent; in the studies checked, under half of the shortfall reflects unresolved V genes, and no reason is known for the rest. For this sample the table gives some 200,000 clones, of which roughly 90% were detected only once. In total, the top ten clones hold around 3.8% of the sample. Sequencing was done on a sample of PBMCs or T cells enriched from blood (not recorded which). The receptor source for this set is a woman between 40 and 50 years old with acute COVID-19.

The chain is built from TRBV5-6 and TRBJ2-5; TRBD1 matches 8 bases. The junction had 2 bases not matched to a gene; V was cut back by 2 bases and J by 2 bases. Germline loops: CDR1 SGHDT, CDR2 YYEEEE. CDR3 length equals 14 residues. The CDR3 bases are TGTGCCAGCAGCTTACAGGGGGTTCAAGAGACCCAGTACTTC. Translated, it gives CASSLQGVQETQYF.

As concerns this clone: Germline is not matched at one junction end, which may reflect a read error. The CDR3: CASSLDPSGGALSTDTQYF. CDR3 coding DNA: TGTGCTAGCAGCTTAGATCCTAGCGGGGGGGCCCTTAGCACAGATACGCAGTATTTT. The chain recombines TRBV7-7 with TRBJ2-3; 12 bases agree with TRBD2. This CDR3 is 19 amino acids long. Germline lookup yields CDR1 SSHAT and CDR2 FNYEAQ (reference sequence).

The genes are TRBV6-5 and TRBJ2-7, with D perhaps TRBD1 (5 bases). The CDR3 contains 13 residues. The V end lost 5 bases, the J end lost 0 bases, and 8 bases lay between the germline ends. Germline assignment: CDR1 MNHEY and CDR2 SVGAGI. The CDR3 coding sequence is TGTGCCAGCAGTACAGGTTACTCCTACGAGCAGTACTTC. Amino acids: CASSTGYSYEQYF.

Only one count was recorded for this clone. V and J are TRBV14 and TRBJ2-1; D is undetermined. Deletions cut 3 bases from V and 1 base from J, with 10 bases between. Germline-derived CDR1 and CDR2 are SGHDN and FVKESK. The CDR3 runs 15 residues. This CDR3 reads CASSQRQNSYNEQFF. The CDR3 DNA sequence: TGTGCCAGCAGCCAGAGGCAGAATTCCTACAATGAGCAGTTCTTC.

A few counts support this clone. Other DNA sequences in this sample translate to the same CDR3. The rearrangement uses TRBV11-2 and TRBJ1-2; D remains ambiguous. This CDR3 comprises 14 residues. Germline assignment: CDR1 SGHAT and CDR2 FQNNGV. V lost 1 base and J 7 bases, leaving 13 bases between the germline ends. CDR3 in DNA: TGTGCCAGCAGCTTAGGAGCGGGAACGGGTGGCTACACCTTC. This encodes CASSLGAGTGGYTF. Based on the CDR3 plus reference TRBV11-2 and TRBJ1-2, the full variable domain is EAGVAQSPRYKIIEKRQSVAFWCNPISGHATLYWYQQILGQGPKLLIQFQNNGVVDDSQLPKDRFSAERLKGVDSTLKIQPAKLEDSAVYLCASSLGAGTGGYTFGSGTRLTVV.

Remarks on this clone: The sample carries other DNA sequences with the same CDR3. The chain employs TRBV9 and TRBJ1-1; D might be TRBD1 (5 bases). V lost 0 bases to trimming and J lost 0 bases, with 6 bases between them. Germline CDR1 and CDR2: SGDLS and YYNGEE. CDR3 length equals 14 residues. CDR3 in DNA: TGTGCCAGCAGCGTAGAACAGGTGAACACTGAAGCTTTCTTT. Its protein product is CASSVEQVNTEAFF.

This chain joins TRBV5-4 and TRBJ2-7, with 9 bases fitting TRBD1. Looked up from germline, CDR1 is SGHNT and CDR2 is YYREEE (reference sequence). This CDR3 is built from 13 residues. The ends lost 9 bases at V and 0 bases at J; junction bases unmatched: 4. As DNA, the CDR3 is TGTGCCACTGGGACAGGGAACTCCTACGAGCAGTACTTC. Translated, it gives CATGTGNSYEQYF.

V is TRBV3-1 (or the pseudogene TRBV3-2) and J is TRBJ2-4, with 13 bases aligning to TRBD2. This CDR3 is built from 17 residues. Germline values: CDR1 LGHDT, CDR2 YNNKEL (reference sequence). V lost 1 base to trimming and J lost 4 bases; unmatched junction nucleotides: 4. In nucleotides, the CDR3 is TGTGCCAGCAGCCAAGTACTAGCGGGGGGGCAAAAAAACATTCAGTACTTC. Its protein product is CASSQVLAGGQKNIQYF.

The CDR3 DNA reads as TGTGCCAGCAGCCCGGGAACCGCTGAAGCTTTCTTT. This codes for CASSPGTAEAFF. The chain has TRBV7-2 and TRBJ1-1; D is undetermined. This CDR3 region has 12 residues. V was shortened by 5 bases and J by 6 bases, with 10 bases between the two germline ends. From germline, CDR1 is SGHTA and CDR2 FQGNSA.

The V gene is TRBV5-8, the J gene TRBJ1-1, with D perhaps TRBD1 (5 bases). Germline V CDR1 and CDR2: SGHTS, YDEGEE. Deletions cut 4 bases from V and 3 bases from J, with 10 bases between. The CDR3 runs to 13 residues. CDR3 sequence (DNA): TGTGCCAGCAGCAGGGGTCTGGACACTGAAGCTTTCTTT. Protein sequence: CASSRGLDTEAFF.

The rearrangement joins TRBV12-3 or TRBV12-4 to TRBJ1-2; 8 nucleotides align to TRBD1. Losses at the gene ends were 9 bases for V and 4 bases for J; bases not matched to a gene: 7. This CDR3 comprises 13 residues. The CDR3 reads CASARGRVYGYTF. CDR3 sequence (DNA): TGTGCCAGTGCCAGGGGGCGCGTCTATGGCTACACCTTC.

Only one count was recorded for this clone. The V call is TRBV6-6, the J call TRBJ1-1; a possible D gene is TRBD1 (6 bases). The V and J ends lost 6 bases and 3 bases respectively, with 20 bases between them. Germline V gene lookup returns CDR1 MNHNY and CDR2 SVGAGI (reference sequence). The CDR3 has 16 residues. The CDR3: CASSQRGQGNHTEAFF. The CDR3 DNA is TGTGCCAGCAGCCAACGCGGCCAGGGGAATCACACTGAAGCTTTCTTT.

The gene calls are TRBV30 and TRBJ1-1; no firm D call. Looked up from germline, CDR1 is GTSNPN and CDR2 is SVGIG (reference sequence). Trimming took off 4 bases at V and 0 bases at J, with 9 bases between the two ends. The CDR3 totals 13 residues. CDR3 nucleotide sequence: TGTGCCTGGACCGTCGGGATGAACACTGAAGCTTTCTTT. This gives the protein CAWTVGMNTEAFF.

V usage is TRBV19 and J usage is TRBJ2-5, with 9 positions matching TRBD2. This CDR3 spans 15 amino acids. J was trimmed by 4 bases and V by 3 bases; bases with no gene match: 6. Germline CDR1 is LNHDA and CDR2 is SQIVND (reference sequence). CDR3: CASSIPSGATETQYF. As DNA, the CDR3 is TGTGCCAGTAGTATTCCTAGCGGGGCTACAGAGACCCAGTACTTC.

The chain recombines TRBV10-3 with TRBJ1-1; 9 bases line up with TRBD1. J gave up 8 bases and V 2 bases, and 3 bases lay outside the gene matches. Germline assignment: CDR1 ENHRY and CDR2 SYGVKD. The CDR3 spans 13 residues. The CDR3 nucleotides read TGTGCCATCAGTGAGCAGACAGGGGGGGAAGCTTTCTTT. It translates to CAISEQTGGEAFF.

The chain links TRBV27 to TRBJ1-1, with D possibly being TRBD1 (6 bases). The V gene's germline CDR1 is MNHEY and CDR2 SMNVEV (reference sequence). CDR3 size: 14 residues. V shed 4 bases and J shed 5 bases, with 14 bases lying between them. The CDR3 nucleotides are TGTGCCAGCAGTTATCAGGGGCCGGGGACTGAAGCTTTCTTT. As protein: CASSYQGPGTEAFF.

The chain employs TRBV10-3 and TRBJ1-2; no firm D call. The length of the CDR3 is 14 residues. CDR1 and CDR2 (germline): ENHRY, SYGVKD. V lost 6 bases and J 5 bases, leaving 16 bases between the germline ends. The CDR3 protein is CAISRGENSYGYTF. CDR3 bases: TGTGCCATCAGCCGTGGGGAGAACTCATATGGCTACACCTTC.

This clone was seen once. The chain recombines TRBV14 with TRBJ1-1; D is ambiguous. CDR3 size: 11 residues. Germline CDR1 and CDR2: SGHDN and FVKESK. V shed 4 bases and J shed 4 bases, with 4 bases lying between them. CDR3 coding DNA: TGTGCCAGCAGCCGTATCACTGAAGCTTTCTTT. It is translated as CASSRITEAFF.

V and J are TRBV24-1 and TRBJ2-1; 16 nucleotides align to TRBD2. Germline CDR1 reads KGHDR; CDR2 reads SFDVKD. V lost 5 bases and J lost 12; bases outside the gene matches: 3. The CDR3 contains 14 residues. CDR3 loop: CATSGGLAGGRQFF. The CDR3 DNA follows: TGTGCCACCAGTGGGGGACTAGCGGGGGGGCGGCAGTTCTTC.

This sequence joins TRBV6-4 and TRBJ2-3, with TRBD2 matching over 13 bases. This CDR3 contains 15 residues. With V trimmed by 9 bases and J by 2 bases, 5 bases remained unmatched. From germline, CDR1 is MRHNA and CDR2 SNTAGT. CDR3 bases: TGTGCCAGAGGACTAGCGGGGGTGGTCACAGATACGCAGTATTTT. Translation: CARGLAGVVTDTQYF.